The sample holds a few counts of the clone carrying this T cell receptor (beta chain). These data come from a study of T cells in Graves' hyperthyroidism and ophthalmopathy. Trimming left V 5 bases short and J 3 bases short, with 13 bases between. This CDR3 contains 15 residues. No progression to ophthalmopathy during 18 months of follow-up defined stable disease. Patients having uncontrolled infection, another autoimmune disease, pregnancy or lactation were not included. Diagnoses rested on clinical symptoms, serum thyroxine and TRAb, thyroid ultrasound and orbital computed tomography. Researchers amplified the TCR beta CDR3 regions from RNA transcripts. A first-round RT-PCR of the TCR CDR3 used the HTBI primer set. TCRdb fed the multiplex PCR reads into MiXCR, producing one record per CDR3 protein. The sample shows about 840,000 distinct CDR3 sequences, roughly 40% of them seen only once.

The specimen was blood. The source is a man in his late teens or twenties with Graves' hyperthyroidism. The rearrangement uses TRBV12-3 or TRBV12-4 and TRBJ1-4; the D gene is possibly TRBD1 (6 bases). Written as DNA, the CDR3 is TGTGCCAGCAGTCCCCCGGGACAACCTAATGAAAAACTGTTTTTT. Its translation: CASSPPGQPNEKLFF.